This TCR beta chain was captured by sequencing in a study of cytomegalovirus exposure and HLA in healthy donors. Findings of the study overall: According to a later analysis, donors in an Asian-associated ancestry cluster reportedly had fewer N-insertions than the roughly 640-donor mean. Cytomegalovirus association was assigned to 150 to 200 TCR beta chains. Within a later analysis, the majority of CMV-associated TCR beta chains appeared HLA-restricted.

PCR primers comprised 60 Vbeta and 13 Jbeta primers. The repertoire was sequenced with immunoSEQ multiplex PCR; TCRdb's copy has only in-frame clones and lacks some. The sample records some 170,000 clones, roughly 85% being singletons. The J segment lost 3 bases and the V segment lost 5 bases, leaving 15 bases of the junction unmatched. The CDR3 sequence is 17 residues long. Germline V gives CDR1 SGHAT, CDR2 FQNNGV. Comment on this clone: Its specificity is unknown.

This chain uses TRBV11-2 with TRBJ2-7; 8 positions agree with TRBD1. Specimen: PBMCs. The sequence came from a man aged 35-49 years in good health and CMV-seropositive. The CDR3 DNA reads TGTGCCAGCAGCCACCGGGCGGGGCAGGGGGCTGACTACGAGCAGTACTTC. Translating gives CASSHRAGQGADYEQYF.